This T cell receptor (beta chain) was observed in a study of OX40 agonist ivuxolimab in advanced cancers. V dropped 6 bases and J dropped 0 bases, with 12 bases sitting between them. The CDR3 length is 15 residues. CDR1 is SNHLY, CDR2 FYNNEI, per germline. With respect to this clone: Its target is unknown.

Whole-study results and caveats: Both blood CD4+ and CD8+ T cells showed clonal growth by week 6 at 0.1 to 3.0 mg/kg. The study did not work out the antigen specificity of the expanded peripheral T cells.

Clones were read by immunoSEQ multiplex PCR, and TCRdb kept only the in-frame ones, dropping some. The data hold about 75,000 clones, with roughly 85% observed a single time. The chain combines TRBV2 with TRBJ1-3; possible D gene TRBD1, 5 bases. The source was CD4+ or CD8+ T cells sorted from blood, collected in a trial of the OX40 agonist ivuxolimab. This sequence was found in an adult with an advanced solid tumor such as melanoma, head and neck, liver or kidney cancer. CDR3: CASSWDGRSGNTIYF. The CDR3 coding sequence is TGTGCCAGCAGCTGGGACGGTCGCTCTGGAAACACCATATATTTT.